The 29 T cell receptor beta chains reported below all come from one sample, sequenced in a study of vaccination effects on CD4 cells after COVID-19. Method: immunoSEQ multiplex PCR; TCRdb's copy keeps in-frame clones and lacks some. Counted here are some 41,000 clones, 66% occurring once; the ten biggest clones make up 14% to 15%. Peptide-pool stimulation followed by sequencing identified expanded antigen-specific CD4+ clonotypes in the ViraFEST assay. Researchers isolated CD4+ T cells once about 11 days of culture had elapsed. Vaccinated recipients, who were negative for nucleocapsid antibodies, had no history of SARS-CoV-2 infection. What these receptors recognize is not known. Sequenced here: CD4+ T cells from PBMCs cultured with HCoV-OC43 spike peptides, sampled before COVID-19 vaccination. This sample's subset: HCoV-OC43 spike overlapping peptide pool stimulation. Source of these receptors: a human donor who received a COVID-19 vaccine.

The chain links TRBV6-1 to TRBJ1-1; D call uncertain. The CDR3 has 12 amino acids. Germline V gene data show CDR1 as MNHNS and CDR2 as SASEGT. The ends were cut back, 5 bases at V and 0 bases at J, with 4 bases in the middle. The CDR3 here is CASSSMNTEAFF. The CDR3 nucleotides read TGTGCCAGCAGTTCCATGAACACTGAAGCTTTCTTT.

The chain's CDR3 is CASSGGGPNEKLFF. Written as DNA, the CDR3 is TGCGCCAGCAGTGGCGGGGGTCCTAATGAAAAACTGTTTTTT. V gene TRBV5-1 combines with J gene TRBJ1-4; D might be TRBD1 (5 bases). The germline gives CDR1 SGHRS, CDR2 YFSETQ. V lost 5 bases, J lost 3 bases, and 11 bases lay in between. The CDR3 spans 14 residues.

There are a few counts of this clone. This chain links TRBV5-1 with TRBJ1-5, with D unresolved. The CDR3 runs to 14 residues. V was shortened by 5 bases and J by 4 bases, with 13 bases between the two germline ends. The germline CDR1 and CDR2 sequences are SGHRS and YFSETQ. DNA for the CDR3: TGCGCCAGCAGGGCGGGTCCTATGAATCAGCCCCAGCATTTT. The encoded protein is CASRAGPMNQPQHF.

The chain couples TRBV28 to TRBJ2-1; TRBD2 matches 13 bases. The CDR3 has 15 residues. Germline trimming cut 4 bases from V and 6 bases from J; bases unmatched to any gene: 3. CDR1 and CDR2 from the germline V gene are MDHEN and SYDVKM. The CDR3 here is CASSSTSGGINEQFF. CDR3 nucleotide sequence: TGTGCCAGCAGTTCGACTAGCGGGGGGATCAATGAGCAGTTCTTC.

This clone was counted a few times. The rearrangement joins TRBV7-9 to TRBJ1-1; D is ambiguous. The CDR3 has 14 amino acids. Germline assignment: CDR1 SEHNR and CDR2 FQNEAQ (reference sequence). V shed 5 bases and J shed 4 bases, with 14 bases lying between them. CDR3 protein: CASSEPRSGTEAFF. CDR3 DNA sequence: TGTGCCAGCAGCGAACCTAGATCTGGCACTGAAGCTTTCTTT.

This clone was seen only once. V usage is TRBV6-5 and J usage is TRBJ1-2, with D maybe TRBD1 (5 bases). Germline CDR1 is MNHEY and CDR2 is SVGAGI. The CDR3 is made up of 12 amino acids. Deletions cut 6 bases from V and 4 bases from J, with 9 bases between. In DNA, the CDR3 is TGTGCCAGCAGCCGGGGGAGCTATGGCTACACCTTC. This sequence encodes CASSRGSYGYTF.

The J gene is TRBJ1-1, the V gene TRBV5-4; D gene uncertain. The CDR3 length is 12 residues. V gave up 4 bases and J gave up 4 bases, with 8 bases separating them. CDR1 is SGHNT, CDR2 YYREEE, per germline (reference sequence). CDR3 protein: CASSLHGTEAFF. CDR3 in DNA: TGTGCCAGCAGCCTACATGGCACTGAAGCTTTCTTT.

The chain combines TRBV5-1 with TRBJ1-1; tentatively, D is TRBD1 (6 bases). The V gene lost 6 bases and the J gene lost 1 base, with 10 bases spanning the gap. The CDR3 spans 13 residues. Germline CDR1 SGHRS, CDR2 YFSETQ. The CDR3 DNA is TGCGCCAGCACCCTGACAGGGAACACTGAAGCTTTCTTT. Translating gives CASTLTGNTEAFF.

CDR3 sequence: CASSFNGGYTDTQYF. CDR3 DNA: TGCGCCAGCAGCTTTAACGGGGGCTACACAGATACGCAGTATTTT. The chain recombines TRBV5-1 with TRBJ2-3; D is perhaps TRBD1 or TRBD2 (6 bases each). The germline V and J ends were trimmed by 2 bases and 2 bases, with 12 bases remaining between them. The CDR3 consists of 15 residues. Looked up from germline, CDR1 is SGHRS and CDR2 is YFSETQ. The complete variable domain, with remaining parts taken from reference TRBV5-1 and TRBJ2-3, reads KAGVTQTPRYLIKTRGQQVTLSCSPISGHRSVSWYQQTPGQGLQFLFEYFSETQRNKGNFPGRFSGRQFSNSRSEMNVSTLELGDSALYLCASSFNGGYTDTQYFGPGTRLTVL.

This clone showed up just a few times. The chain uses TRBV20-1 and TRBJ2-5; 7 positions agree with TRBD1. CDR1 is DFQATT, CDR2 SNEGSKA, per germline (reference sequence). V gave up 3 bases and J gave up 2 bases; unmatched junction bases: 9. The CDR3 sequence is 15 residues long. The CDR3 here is CSASDRVGSQETQYF. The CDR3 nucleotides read TGCAGTGCTAGTGACAGGGTAGGATCACAAGAGACCCAGTACTTC.

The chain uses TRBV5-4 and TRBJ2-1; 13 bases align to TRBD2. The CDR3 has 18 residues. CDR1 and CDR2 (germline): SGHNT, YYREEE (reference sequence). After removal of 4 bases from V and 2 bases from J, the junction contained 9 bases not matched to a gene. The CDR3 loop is CASSPPGLAGSPYNEQFF. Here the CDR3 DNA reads TGTGCCAGCAGCCCGCCGGGACTAGCGGGATCCCCCTACAATGAGCAGTTCTTC. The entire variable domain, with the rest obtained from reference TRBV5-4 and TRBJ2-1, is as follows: ETGVTQSPTHLIKTRGQQVTLRCSSQSGHNTVSWYQQALGQGPQFIFQYYREEENGRGNFPPRFSGLQFPNYSSELNVNALELDDSALYLCASSPPGLAGSPYNEQFFGPGTRLTVL.

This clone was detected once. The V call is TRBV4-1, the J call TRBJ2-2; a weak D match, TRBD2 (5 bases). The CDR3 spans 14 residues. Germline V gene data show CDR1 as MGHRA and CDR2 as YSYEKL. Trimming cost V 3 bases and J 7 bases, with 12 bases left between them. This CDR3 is CASSQGRVGGELFF. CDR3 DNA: TGCGCCAGCAGCCAGGGGAGAGTGGGCGGGGAGCTGTTTTTT.

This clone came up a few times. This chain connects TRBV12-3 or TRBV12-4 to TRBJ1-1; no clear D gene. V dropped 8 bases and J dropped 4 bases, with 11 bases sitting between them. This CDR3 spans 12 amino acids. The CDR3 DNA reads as TGTGCCAGCCTCGGGGTTTCCACTGAAGCTTTCTTT. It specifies CASLGVSTEAFF.

CDR3 bases: TGTGCCAGTAGAACCCAGGGGACAGTGGATACGCAGTATTTT. Its translation: CASRTQGTVDTQYF. The genes are TRBV19 and TRBJ2-3; 7 bases are shared with TRBD1. The CDR3 covers 14 residues. The germline CDR1 and CDR2 sequences are LNHDA and SQIVND (reference sequence). V gave up 6 bases and J gave up 6 bases; unmatched junction bases: 9.

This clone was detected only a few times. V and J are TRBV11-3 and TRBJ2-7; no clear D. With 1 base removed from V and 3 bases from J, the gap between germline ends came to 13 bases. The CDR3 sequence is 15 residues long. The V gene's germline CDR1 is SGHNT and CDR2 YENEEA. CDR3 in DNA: TGTGCCAGCAGCTTAGGCCCTCGAGATTACTACGAGCAGTACTTC. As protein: CASSLGPRDYYEQYF.

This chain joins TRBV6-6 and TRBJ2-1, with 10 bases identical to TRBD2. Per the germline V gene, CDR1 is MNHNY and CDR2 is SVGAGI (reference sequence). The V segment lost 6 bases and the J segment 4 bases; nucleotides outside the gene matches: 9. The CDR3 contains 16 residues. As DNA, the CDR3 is TGTGCCAGCAGGGGTACTCTAGCGGGAGCTTACAATGAGCAGTTCTTC. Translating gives CASRGTLAGAYNEQFF.

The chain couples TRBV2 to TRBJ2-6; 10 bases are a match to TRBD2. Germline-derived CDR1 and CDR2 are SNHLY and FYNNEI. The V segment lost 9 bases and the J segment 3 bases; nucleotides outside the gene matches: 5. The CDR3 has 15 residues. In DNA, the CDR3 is TGTGCCAGTAGCGGGGGGCGCTTTGGGGCCAACGTCCTGACTTTC. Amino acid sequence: CASSGGRFGANVLTF.

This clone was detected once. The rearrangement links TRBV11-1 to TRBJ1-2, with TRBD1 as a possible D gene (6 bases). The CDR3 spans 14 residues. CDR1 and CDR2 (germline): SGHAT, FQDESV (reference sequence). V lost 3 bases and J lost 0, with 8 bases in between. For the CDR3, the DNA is TGTGCCAGCAGCTTGGCAGGGGCTAACTATGGCTACACCTTC. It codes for CASSLAGANYGYTF.

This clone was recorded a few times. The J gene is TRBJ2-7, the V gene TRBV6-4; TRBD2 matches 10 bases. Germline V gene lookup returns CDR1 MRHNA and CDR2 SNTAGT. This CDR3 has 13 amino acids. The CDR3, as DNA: TGTGCAACTAGCGGGGCGAGCTCCTACGAGCAGTACTTC. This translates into CATSGASSYEQYF.

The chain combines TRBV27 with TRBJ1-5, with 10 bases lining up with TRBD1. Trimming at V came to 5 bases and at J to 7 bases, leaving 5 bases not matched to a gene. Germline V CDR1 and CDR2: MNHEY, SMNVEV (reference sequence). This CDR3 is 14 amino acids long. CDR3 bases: TGTGCCAGCAGTCAAAGACAGGGGGCGCAGCCCCAGCATTTT. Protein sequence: CASSQRQGAQPQHF.

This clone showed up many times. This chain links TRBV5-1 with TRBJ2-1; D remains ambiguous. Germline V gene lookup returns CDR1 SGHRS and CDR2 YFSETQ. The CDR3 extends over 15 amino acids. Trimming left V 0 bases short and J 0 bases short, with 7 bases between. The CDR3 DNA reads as TGCGCCAGCAGCTTGGAGGGTAGCTCCTACAATGAGCAGTTCTTC. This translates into CASSLEGSSYNEQFF.

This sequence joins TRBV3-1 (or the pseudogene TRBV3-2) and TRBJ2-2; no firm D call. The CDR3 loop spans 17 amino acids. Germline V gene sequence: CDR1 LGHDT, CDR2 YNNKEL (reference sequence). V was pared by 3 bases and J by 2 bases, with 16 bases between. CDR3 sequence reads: CASSQGLTFTNTGELFF. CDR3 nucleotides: TGTGCCAGCAGCCAGGGCTTAACCTTTACCAACACCGGGGAGCTGTTTTTT.

The DNA of the CDR3 is TGCGCCAGCAGCAGGCCCCCGACTTGGGAGCAAGAGACCCAGTACTTC. This encodes CASSRPPTWEQETQYF. This chain joins TRBV5-1 and TRBJ2-5, with D maybe TRBD2 (5 bases). Germline CDR1 is SGHRS and CDR2 is YFSETQ. CDR3 length: 16 residues. Trimming left V 4 bases short and J 2 bases short, with 18 bases between. Full variable domain (rest looked up from reference TRBV5-1 and TRBJ2-5): KAGVTQTPRYLIKTRGQQVTLSCSPISGHRSVSWYQQTPGQGLQFLFEYFSETQRNKGNFPGRFSGRQFSNSRSEMNVSTLELGDSALYLCASSRPPTWEQETQYFGPGTRLLVL.

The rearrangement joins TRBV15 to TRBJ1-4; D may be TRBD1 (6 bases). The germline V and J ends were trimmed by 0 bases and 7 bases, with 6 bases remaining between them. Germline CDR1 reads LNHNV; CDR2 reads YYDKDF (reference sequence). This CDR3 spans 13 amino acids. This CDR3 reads CATSRDRGEKLFF. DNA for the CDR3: TGTGCCACCAGCAGAGACAGGGGTGAAAAACTGTTTTTT.

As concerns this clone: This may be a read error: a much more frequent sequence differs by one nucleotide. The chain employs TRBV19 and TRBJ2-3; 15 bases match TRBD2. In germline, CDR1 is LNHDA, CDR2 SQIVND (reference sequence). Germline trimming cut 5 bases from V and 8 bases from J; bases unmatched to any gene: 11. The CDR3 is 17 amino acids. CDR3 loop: CASSQSGLAGGPSTQYF. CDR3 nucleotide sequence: TGTGCCAGTAGTCAATCCGGACTAGCGGGGGGGCCGAGTACGCAGTATTTT.

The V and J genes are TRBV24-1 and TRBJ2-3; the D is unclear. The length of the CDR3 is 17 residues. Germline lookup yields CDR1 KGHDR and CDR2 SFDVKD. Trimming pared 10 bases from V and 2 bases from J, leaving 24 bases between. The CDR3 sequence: CATDLWTSPHFTDTQYF. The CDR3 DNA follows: TGTGCCACTGACTTATGGACGTCCCCGCATTTCACAGATACGCAGTATTTT.

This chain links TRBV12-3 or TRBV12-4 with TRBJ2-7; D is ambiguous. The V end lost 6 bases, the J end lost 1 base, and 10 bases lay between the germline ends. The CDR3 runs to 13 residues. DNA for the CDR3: TGTGCCAGCAGCGACCTAGGGTCCTACGAGCAGTACTTC. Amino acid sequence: CASSDLGSYEQYF.

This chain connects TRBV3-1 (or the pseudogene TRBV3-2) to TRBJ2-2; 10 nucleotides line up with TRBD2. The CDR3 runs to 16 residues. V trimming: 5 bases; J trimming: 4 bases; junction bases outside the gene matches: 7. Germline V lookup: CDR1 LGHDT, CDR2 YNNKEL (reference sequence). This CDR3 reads CASSYKRGGLTGELFF. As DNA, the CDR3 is TGTGCCAGCAGCTACAAGCGGGGGGGCCTCACCGGGGAGCTGTTTTTT.

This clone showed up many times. In DNA, the CDR3 is TGTGCCAGCAGCCGGAAGTGGGGGGGGCAATCCAGAAACACCATATATTTT. Its protein is CASSRKWGGQSRNTIYF. The chain is built from TRBV27 and TRBJ1-3, with TRBD1 as a possible D gene (6 bases). The germline V and J ends were trimmed by 6 bases and 5 bases, with 23 bases remaining between them. The CDR3 is made up of 17 amino acids. Germline V gene lookup returns CDR1 MNHEY and CDR2 SMNVEV (reference sequence).